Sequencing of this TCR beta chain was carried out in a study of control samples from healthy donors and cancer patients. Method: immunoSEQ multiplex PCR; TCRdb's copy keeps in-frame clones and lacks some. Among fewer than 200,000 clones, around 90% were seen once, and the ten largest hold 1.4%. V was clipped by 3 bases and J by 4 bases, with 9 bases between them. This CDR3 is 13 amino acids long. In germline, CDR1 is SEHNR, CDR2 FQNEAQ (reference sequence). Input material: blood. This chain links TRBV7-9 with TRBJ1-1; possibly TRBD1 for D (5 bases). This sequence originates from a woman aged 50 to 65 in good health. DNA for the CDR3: TGTGCCAGCAGCTTTTCCCAGGGCACTGAAGCTTTCTTT. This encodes CASSFSQGTEAFF.